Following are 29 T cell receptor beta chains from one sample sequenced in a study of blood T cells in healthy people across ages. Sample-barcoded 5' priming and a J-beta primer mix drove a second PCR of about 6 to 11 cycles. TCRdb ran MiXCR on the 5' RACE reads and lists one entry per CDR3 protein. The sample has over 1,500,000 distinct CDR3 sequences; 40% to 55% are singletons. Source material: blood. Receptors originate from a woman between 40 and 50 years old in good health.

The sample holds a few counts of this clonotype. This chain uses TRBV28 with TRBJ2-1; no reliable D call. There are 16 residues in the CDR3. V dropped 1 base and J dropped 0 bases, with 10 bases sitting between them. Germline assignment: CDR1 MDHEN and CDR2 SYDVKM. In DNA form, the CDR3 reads TGTGCCAGCAGTTTATCACTTCAGAGCTCCTACAATGAGCAGTTCTTC. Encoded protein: CASSLSLQSSYNEQFF. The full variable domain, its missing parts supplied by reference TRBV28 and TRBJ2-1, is DVKVTQSSRYLVKRTGEKVFLECVQDMDHENMFWYRQDPGLGLRLIYFSYDVKMKEKGDIPEGYSVSREKKERFSLILESASTNQTSMYLCASSLSLQSSYNEQFFGPGTRLTVL.

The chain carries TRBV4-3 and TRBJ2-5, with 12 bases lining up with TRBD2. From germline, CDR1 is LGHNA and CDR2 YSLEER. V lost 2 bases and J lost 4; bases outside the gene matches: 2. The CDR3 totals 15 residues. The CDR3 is CASSQLAGGPETQYF. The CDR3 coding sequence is TGCGCCAGCAGCCAACTAGCGGGGGGGCCAGAGACCCAGTACTTC.

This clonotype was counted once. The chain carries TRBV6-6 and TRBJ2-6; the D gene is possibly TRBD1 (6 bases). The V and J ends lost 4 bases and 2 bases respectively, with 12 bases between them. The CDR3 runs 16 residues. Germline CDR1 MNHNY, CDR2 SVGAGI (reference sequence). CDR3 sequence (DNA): TGTGCCAGCAGTTCCTCACAGGGAGCTGGGGCCAACGTCCTGACTTTC. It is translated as CASSSSQGAGANVLTF.

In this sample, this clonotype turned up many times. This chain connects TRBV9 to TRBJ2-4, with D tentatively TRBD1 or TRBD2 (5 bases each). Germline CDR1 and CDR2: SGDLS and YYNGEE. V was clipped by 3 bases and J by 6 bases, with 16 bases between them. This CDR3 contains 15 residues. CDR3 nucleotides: TGTGCCAGCAGCGCCGGACCGGGAAGGGGAAACATTCAGTACTTC. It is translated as CASSAGPGRGNIQYF.

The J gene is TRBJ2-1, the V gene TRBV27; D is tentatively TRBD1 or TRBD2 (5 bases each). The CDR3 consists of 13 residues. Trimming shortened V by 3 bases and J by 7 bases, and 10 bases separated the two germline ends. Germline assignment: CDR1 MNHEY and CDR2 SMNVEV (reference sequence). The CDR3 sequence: CASSLLGRNEQFF. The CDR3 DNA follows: TGTGCCAGCAGTTTGTTGGGACGGAATGAGCAGTTCTTC.

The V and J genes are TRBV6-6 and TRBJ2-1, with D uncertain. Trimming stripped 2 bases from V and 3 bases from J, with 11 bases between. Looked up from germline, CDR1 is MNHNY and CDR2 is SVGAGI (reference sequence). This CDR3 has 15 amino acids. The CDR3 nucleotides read TGTGCCAGCAGTTACGGGCAGGCTATCTACAATGAGCAGTTCTTC. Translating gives CASSYGQAIYNEQFF.

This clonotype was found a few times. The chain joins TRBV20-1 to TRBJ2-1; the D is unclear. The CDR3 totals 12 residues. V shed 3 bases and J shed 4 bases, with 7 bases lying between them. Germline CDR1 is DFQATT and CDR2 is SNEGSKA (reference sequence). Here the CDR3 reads CSASAVYNEQFF. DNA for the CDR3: TGCAGTGCTAGCGCGGTTTACAATGAGCAGTTCTTC.

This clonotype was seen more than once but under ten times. CDR3 protein: CASSLFGDYGYTF. In nucleotides, the CDR3 is TGTGCCAGCAGCTTATTTGGAGACTATGGCTACACCTTC. The chain is built from TRBV7-2 and TRBJ1-2; D is undetermined. This CDR3 has 13 amino acids. The germline V gene has CDR1 SGHTA and CDR2 FQGNSA. V was pared by 2 bases and J by 3 bases, with 7 bases between. Based on the CDR3 plus reference TRBV7-2 and TRBJ1-2, the full variable domain is GAGVSQSPSNKVTEKGKDVELRCDPISGHTALYWYRQSLGQGLEFLIYFQGNSAPDKSGLPSDRFSAERTGGSVSTLTIQRTQQEDSAVYLCASSLFGDYGYTFGSGTRLTVV.

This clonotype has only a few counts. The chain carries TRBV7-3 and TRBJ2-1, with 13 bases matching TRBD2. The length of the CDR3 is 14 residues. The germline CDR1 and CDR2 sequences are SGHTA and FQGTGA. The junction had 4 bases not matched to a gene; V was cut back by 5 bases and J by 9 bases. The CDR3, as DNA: TGTGCCAGCAGCCAAGGGACTAGCGGGGTTGAGCAGTTCTTC. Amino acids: CASSQGTSGVEQFF.

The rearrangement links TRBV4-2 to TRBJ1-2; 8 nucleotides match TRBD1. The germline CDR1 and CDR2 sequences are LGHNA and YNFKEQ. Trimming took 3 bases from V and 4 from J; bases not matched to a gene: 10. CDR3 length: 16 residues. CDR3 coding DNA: TGTGCCAGCAGCCAGGACTACGGGACAGGTCTCTATGGCTACACCTTC. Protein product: CASSQDYGTGLYGYTF.

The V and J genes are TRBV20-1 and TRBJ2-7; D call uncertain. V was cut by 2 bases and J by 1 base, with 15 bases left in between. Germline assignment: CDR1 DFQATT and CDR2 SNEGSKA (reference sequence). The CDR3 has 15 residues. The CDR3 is CSARPTGPISYEQYF. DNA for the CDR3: TGCAGTGCTAGACCTACCGGGCCGATTTCCTACGAGCAGTACTTC.

CDR3 DNA sequence: TGTGCCAGCAGTTACTTTGGGAATTCACCCCTCCACTTT. Amino acids: CASSYFGNSPLHF. This chain connects TRBV6-2 or TRBV6-3 to TRBJ1-6; unclear D gene. Germline CDR1 and CDR2: MNHEY and SVGEGT. This CDR3 comprises 13 residues. Trimming pared 1 base from V and 7 bases from J, leaving 5 bases between.

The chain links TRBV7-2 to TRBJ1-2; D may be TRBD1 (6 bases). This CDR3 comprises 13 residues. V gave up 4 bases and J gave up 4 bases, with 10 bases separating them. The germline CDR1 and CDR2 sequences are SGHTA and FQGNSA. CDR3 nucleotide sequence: TGTGCCAGCAGCTCAACAGGGACCTATGGCTACACCTTC. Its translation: CASSSTGTYGYTF.

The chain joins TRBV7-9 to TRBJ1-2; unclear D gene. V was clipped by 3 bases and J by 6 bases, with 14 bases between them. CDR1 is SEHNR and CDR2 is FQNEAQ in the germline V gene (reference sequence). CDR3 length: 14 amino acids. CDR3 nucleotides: TGTGCCAGCAGCTTGGAGACCCCACTCAATGGCTACACCTTC. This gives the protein CASSLETPLNGYTF.

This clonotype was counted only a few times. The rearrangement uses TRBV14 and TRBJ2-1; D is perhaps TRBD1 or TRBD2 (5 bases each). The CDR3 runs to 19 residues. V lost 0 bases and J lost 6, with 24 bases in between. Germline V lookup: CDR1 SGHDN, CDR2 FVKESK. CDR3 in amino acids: CASSQDLIRGRDGTNEQFF. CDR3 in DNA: TGTGCCAGCAGCCAAGATTTGATACGGGGCCGAGATGGTACCAATGAGCAGTTCTTC.

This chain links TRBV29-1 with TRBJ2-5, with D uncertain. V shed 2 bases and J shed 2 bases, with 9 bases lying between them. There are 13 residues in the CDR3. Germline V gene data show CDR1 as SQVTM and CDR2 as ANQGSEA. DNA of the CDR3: TGCAGCGTTGAATCCGACGGACAAGAGACCCAGTACTTC. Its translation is CSVESDGQETQYF.

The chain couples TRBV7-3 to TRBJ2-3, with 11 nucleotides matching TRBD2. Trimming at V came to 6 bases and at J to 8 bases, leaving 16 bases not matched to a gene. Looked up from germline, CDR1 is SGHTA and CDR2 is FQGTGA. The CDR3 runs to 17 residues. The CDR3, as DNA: TGTGCCAGCAGTTTACAGCCAGGGACTAGCGGATCAGGTACGCAGTATTTT. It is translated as CASSLQPGTSGSGTQYF.

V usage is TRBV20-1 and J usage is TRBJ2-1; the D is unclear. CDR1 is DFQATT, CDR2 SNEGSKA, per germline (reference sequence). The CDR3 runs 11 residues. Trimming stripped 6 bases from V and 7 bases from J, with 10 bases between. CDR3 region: CSAPSPNEQFF. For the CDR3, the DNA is TGCAGTGCCCCTTCGCCAAATGAGCAGTTCTTC.

The CDR3 loop reads CSVVPRNNEQFF. CDR3 in DNA: TGCAGCGTTGTTCCTAGAAACAATGAGCAGTTCTTC. This sequence joins TRBV29-1 and TRBJ2-1; no reliable D call. Trimming left V 4 bases short and J 5 bases short, with 9 bases between. The CDR3 is 12 residues long. Germline CDR1 is SQVTM and CDR2 is ANQGSEA.

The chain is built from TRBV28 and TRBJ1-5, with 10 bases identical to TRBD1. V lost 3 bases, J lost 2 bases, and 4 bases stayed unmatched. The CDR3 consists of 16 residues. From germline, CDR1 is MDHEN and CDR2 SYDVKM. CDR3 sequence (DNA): TGTGCCAGCAGTTTCCTAGGGACAGGGGGCAATCAGCCCCAGCATTTT. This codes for CASSFLGTGGNQPQHF. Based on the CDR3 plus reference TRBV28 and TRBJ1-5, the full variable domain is DVKVTQSSRYLVKRTGEKVFLECVQDMDHENMFWYRQDPGLGLRLIYFSYDVKMKEKGDIPEGYSVSREKKERFSLILESASTNQTSMYLCASSFLGTGGNQPQHFGDGTRLSIL.

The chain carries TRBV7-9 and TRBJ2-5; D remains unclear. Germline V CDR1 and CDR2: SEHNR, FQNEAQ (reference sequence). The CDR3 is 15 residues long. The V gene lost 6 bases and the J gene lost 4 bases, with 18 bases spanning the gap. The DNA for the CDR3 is TGTGCCAGCAGTTATCCCGTAGTATCGGGAGAGACCCAGTACTTC. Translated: CASSYPVVSGETQYF.

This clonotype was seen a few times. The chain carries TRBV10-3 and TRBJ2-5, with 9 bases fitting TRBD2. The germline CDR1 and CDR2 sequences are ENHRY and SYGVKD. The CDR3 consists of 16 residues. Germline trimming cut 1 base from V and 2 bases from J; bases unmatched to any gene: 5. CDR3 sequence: CAISEFAGGRQETQYF. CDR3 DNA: TGTGCCATCAGTGAGTTTGCGGGGGGGCGTCAAGAGACCCAGTACTTC.

The CDR3: CASTSKARGMQETQYF. CDR3 sequence (DNA): TGTGCCAGCACCTCCAAGGCCCGCGGTATGCAAGAGACCCAGTACTTC. V gene TRBV11-1 combines with J gene TRBJ2-5, with unresolved D. Trimming left V 7 bases short and J 2 bases short, with 20 bases between. The CDR3 spans 16 residues. Germline V CDR1 and CDR2: SGHAT, FQDESV (reference sequence).

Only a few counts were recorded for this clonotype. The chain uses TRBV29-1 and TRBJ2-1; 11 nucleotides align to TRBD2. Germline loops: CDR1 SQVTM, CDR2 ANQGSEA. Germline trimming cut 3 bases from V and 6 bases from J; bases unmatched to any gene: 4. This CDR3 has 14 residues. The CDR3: CSVDLAGGGNEQFF. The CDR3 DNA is TGCAGCGTTGATTTAGCGGGGGGGGGCAATGAGCAGTTCTTC.

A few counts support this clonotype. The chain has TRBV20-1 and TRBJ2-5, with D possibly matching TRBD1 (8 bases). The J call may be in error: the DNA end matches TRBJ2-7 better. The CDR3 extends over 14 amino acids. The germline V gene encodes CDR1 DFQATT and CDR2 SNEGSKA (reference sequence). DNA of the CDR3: TGCAGTGCTACGCAGACAGGGGAGGGGTACGAGCAGTACTTC. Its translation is CSATQTGEGYEQYF.

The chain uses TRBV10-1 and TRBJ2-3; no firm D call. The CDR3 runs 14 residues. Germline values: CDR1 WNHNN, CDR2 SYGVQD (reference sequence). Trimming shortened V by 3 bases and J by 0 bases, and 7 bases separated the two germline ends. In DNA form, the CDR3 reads TGCGCCAGCAGTGAATTGGTTAGCACAGATACGCAGTATTTT. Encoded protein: CASSELVSTDTQYF.

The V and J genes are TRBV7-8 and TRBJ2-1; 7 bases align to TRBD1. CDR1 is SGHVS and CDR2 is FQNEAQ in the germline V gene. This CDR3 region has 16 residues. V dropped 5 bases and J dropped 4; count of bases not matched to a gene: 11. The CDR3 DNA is TGTGCCAGCAGCCAGAACCGGGACAGCAAGTACAATGAGCAGTTCTTC. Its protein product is CASSQNRDSKYNEQFF. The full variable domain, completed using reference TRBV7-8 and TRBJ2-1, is GAGVSQSPRYKVAKRGQDVALRCDPISGHVSLFWYQQALGQGPEFLTYFQNEAQLDKSGLPSDRFFAERPEGSVSTLKIQRTQQEDSAVYLCASSQNRDSKYNEQFFGPGTRLTVL.

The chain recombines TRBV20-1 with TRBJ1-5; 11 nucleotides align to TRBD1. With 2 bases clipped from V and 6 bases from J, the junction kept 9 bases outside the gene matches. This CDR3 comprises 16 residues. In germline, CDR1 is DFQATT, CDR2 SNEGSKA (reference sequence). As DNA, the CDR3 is TGCAGTGCTAGAATCCCGGACAGGGGGCGTAGTCAGCCCCAGCATTTT. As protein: CSARIPDRGRSQPQHF.

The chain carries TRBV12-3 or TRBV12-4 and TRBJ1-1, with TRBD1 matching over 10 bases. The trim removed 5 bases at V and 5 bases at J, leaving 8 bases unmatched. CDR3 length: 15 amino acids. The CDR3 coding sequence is TGTGCCAGCAGTCGAGCGACAGGGGGCACAACTGAAGCTTTCTTT. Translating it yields CASSRATGGTTEAFF.